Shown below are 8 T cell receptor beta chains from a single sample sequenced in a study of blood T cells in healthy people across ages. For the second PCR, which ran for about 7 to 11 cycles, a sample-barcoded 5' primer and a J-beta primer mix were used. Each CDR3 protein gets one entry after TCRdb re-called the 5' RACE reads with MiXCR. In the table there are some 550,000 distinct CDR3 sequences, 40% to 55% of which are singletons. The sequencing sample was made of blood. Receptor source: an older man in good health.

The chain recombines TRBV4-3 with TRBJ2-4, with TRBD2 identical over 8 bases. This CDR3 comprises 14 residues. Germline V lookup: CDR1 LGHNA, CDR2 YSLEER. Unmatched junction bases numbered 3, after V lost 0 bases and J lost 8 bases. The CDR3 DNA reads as TGCGCCAGCAGCCAAGAACTAGCGGACCACATTCAGTACTTC. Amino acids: CASSQELADHIQYF.

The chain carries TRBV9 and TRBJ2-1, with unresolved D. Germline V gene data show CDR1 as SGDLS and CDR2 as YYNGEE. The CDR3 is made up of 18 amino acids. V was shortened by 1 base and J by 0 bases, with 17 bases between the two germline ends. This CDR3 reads CASSVRPTDTYSYNEQFF. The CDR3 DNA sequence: TGTGCCAGCAGCGTAAGGCCCACAGACACTTACTCCTACAATGAGCAGTTCTTC.

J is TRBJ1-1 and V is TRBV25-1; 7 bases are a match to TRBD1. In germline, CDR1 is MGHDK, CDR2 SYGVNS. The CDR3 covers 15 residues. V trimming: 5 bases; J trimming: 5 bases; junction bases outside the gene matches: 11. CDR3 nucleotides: TGTGCCAGCAGTCCCCCAGGGGGAAGGGGAACTGAAGCTTTCTTT. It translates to CASSPPGGRGTEAFF.

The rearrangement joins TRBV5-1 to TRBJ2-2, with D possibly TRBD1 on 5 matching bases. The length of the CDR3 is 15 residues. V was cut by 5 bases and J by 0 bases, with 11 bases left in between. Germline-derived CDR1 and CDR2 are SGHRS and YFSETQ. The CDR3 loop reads CASRPDSTNTGELFF. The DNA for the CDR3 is TGCGCCAGCAGACCCGACAGCACGAACACCGGGGAGCTGTTTTTT.

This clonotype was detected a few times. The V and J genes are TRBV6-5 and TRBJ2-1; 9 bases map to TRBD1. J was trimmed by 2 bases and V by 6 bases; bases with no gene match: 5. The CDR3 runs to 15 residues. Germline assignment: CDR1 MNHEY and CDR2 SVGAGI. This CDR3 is CASSITGGPYNEQFF. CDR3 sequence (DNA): TGTGCCAGCAGCATCACAGGGGGCCCCTACAATGAGCAGTTCTTC.

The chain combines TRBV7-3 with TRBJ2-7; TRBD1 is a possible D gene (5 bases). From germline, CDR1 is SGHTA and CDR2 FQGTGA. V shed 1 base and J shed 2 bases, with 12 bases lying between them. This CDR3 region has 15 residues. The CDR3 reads CASSLKSGNPYEQYF. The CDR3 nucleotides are TGTGCCAGCAGCTTAAAGTCAGGGAACCCCTACGAGCAGTACTTC.

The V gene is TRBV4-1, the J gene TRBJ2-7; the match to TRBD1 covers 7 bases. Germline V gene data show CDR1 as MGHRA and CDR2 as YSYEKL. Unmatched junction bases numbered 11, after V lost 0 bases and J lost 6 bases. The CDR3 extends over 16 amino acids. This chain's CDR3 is CASSQDTRGLPSEQYF. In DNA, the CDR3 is TGCGCCAGCAGCCAAGATACGAGGGGGCTTCCGAGCGAGCAGTACTTC.

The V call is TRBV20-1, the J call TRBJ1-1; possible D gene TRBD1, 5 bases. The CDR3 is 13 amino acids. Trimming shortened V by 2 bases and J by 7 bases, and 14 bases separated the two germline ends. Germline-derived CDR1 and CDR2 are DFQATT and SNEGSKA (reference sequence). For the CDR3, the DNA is TGCAGTGCTAGATGGGGGGTGCACATTGAAGCTTTCTTT. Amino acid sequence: CSARWGVHIEAFF.